This T cell receptor beta chain was sequenced during a study of response to subunit inactivated influenza vaccine. MiXCR, run by TCRdb on the RT-PCR reads, gives a single entry per CDR3 protein. The data show 800,000 or so distinct CDR3 sequences, less than 25% seen once. Overall study results and limits: Every seasonal influenza vaccination brings in few new T cells, the authors suggested.

This clonotype appeared many times. Its target is not known. Trimming at V came to 4 bases and at J to 2 bases, leaving 3 bases not matched to a gene. The length of the CDR3 is 15 residues. The germline V gene encodes CDR1 SGHDN and CDR2 FVKESK. The V call is TRBV14, the J call TRBJ2-3; the match to TRBD1 covers 10 bases. The sample here was PBMCs from blood, taken 5 to 6 days after vaccination. The origin of this receptor is a man aged 50 to 59 who received an inactivated influenza vaccine. CDR3 amino acids: CASSPDRGFTDTQYF. For the CDR3, the DNA is TGTGCCAGCAGCCCGGACAGGGGGTTCACAGATACGCAGTATTTT. Full variable domain (remainder filled in from reference TRBV14 and TRBJ2-3): EAGVTQFPSHSVIEKGQTVTLRCDPISGHDNLYWYRRVMGKEIKFLLHFVKESKQDESGMPNNRFLAERTGGTYSTLKVQPAELEDSGVYFCASSPDRGFTDTQYFGPGTRLTVL.